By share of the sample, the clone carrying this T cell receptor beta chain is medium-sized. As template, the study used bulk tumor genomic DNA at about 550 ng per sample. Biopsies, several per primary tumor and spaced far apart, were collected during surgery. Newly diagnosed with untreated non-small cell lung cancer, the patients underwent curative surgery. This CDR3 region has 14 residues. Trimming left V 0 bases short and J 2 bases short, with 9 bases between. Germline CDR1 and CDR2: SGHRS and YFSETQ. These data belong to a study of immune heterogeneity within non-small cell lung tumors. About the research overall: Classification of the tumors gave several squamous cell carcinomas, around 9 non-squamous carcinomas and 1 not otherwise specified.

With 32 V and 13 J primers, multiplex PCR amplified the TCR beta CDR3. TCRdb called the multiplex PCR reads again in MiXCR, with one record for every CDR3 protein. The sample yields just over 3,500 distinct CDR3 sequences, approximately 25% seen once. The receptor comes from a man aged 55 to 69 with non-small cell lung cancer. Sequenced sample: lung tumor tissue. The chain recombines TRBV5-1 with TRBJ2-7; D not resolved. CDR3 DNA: TGCGCCAGCAGCTTGGCCGAACAAACCTACGAGCAGTACTTC. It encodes CASSLAEQTYEQYF.